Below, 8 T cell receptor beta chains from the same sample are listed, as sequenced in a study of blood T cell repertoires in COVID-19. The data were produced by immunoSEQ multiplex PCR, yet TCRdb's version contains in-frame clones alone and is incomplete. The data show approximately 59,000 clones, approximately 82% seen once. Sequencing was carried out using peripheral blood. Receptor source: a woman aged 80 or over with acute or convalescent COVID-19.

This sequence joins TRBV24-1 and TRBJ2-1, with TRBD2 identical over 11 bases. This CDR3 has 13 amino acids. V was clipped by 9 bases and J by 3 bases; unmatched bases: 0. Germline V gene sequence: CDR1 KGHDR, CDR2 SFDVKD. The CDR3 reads CATGLAGYNEQFF. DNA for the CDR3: TGTGCCACCGGACTAGCGGGCTACAATGAGCAGTTCTTC.

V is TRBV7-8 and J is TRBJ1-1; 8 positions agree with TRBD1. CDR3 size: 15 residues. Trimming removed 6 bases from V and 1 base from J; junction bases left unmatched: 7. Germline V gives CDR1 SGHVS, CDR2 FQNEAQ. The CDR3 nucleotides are TGTGCCAGCAGTTACCGGGACAGGCGGAACACTGAAGCTTTCTTT. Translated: CASSYRDRRNTEAFF.

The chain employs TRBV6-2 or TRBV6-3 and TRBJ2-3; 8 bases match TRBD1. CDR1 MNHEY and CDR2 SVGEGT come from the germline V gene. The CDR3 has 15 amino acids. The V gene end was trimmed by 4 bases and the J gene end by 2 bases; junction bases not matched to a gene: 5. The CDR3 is CASSFRGLATDTQYF. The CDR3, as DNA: TGTGCCAGCAGTTTCAGGGGGCTGGCCACAGATACGCAGTATTTT.

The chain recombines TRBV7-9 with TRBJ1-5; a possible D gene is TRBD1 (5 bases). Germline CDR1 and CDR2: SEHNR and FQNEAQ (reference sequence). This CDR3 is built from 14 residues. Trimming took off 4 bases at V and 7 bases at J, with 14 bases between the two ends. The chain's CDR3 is CASSSPRELQPQHF. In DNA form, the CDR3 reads TGTGCCAGCAGCTCCCCCAGGGAACTCCAGCCCCAGCATTTT.

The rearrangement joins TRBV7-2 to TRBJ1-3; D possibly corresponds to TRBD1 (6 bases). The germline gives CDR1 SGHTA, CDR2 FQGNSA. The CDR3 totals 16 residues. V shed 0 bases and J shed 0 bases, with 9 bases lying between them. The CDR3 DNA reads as TGTGCCAGCAGCTTAGCGGGGGCCGCCTCTGGAAACACCATATATTTT. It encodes CASSLAGAASGNTIYF.

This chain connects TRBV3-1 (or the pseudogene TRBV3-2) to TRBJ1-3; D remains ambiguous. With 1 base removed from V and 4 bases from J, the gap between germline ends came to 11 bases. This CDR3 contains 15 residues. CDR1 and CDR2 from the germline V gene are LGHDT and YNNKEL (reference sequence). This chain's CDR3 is CASSQGFFRGNTIYF. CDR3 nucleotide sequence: TGTGCCAGCAGCCAAGGGTTCTTTCGGGGAAACACCATATATTTT.

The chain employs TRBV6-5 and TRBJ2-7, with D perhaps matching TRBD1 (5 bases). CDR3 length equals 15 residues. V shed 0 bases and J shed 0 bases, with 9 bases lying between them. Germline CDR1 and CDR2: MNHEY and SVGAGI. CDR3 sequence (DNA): TGTGCCAGCAGTTACTCGGTTGACAGCTCCTACGAGCAGTACTTC. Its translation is CASSYSVDSSYEQYF.

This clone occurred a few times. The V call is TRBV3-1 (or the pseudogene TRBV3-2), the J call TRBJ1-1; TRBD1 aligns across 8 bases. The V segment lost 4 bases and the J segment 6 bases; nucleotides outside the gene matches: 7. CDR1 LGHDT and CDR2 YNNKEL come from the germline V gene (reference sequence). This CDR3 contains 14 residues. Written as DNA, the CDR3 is TGTGCCAGCAGCCTTAGTCCGGGACAGGCTGAAGCTTTCTTT. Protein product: CASSLSPGQAEAFF.